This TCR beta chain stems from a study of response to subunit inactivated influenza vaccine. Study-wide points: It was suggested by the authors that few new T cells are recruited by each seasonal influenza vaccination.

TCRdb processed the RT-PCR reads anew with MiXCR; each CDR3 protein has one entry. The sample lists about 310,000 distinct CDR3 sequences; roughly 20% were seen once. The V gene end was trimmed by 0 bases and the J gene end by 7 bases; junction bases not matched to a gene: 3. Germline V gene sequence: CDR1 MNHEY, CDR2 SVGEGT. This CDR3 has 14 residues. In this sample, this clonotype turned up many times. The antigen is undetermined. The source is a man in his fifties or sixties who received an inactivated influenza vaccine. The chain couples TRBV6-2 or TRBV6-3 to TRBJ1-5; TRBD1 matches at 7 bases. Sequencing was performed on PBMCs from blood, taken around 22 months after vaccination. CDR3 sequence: CASSYSHRGQPQHF. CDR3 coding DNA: TGTGCCAGCAGTTACTCGCACAGGGGACAGCCCCAGCATTTT.